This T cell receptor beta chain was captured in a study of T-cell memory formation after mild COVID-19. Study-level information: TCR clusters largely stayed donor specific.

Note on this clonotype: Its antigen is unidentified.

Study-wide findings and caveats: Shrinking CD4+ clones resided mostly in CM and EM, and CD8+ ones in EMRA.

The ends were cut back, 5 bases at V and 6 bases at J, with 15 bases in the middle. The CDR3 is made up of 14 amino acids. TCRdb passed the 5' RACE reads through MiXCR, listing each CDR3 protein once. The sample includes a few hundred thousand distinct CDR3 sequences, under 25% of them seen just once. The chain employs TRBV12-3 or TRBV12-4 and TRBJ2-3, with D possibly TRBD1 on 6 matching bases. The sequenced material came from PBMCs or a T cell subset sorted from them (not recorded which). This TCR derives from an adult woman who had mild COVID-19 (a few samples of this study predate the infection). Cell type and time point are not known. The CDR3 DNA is TGTGCCAGCAGTCCCCAGGGGCGGTCGGATACGCAGTATTTT. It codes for CASSPQGRSDTQYF.